The clone carrying this T cell receptor (beta chain) was recorded at least ten times. Its antigen is unknown. This record comes from a study of T cells in Graves' hyperthyroidism and ophthalmopathy. Amplified TCR beta CDR3 regions came from RNA transcripts. With the HTBI primer set, the TCR CDR3 went through a first round of RT-PCR. TCRdb re-called the multiplex PCR reads through MiXCR, storing one row per CDR3 protein. The sample shows 200,000 to 300,000 distinct CDR3 sequences, approximately 23% of them seen only once. Study observations and caveats: Among thyroid clonotypes expanded above 0.001, most also appeared in blood. Prediction of ophthalmopathy progression came a median around 6.5 months pre-onset.

The ends were cut back, 0 bases at V and 1 base at J, with 9 bases in the middle. The germline gives CDR1 GTSNPN, CDR2 SVGIG (reference sequence). The CDR3 covers 14 residues. The source is a woman aged 35 to 49 with Graves' ophthalmopathy. This chain connects TRBV30 to TRBJ1-1, with D hard to call. The sample consisted of blood. In nucleotides, the CDR3 is TGTGCCTGGAGTGTATACGGCAGGAACACTGAAGCTTTCTTT. It specifies CAWSVYGRNTEAFF.